This passage covers 8 T cell receptor beta chains from one sample sequenced in a study of spatial heterogeneity in lung cancer. Points from the study as a whole: One measure, the expanded intratumoral alpha and beta TCR count, tracked tumor mutation counts.

TCRdb reanalysed the 5' RACE reads using MiXCR and keeps one entry per CDR3 protein. The sample lists about 12,000 distinct CDR3 sequences, over 4.5% occurring once. No cognate antigen is known for these TCRs. Stated time point: sample taken at primary tumor resection. The sequencing used lung tumor tissue, collected at surgery. The receptors shown here come from a male donor with early-stage non-small cell lung cancer.

This clonotype has at least ten counts. The chain uses TRBV7-3 and TRBJ1-1; the D is unclear. Per the germline V gene, CDR1 is SGHTA and CDR2 is FQGTGA. V was shortened by 0 bases and J by 4 bases, with 9 bases between the two germline ends. The CDR3 consists of 14 residues. The DNA of the CDR3 is TGTGCCAGCAGCTTAACAGGGTCGACCACTGAAGCTTTCTTT. Its protein is CASSLTGSTTEAFF.

This clonotype occurred many times. The chain carries TRBV29-1 and TRBJ2-5; D is possibly TRBD2 (5 bases). The V end was cut by 4 bases, the J end by 6 bases, with 9 bases between. This CDR3 has 11 amino acids. CDR1 and CDR2 from the germline V gene are SQVTM and ANQGSEA. The CDR3 region is CSVGTSKTQYF. The CDR3 bases are TGCAGCGTTGGGACTTCCAAGACCCAGTACTTC.

This clonotype occurred many times. The chain recombines TRBV10-3 with TRBJ1-1, with D possibly being TRBD1 (6 bases). The CDR3 totals 15 residues. In germline, CDR1 is ENHRY, CDR2 SYGVKD. The ends were cut back, 8 bases at V and 1 base at J, with 17 bases in the middle. CDR3 sequence (DNA): TGTGCCATCGGGAGGACAGTCGCGGGGAACACTGAAGCTTTCTTT. As protein: CAIGRTVAGNTEAFF.

This clonotype was counted ten times or more. This rearrangement joins TRBV7-8 to TRBJ2-2; D is unclear. From germline, CDR1 is SGHVS and CDR2 FQNEAQ. The CDR3 length is 17 residues. Trimming shortened V by 1 base and J by 0 bases, and 12 bases separated the two germline ends. The CDR3 sequence: CASSLVTAASNTGELFF. The CDR3 DNA reads TGTGCCAGCAGCTTAGTTACGGCAGCTTCGAACACCGGGGAGCTGTTTTTT.

This clonotype came up many times. The CDR3 loop is CASSHRRGHYEQYV. CDR3 sequence (DNA): TGTGCCAGCAGCCATCGGAGGGGTCATTACGAGCAGTACGTC. The rearrangement links TRBV14 to TRBJ2-7, with a tentative D call TRBD2 (6 bases). V was shortened by 3 bases and J by 4 bases, with 13 bases between the two germline ends. This CDR3 region has 14 residues. Per germline, CDR1 SGHDN and CDR2 FVKESK.

This clonotype occurred many times. The rearrangement links TRBV4-1 to TRBJ1-4, with a tentative D call TRBD1 (5 bases). V dropped 2 bases and J dropped 3 bases, with 19 bases sitting between them. CDR1 and CDR2 from the germline V gene are MGHRA and YSYEKL. CDR3 size: 18 residues. CDR3 residues: CASSQFPPGEQSNEKLFF. CDR3 in DNA: TGCGCCAGCAGCCAATTCCCCCCGGGGGAACAGTCTAATGAAAAACTGTTTTTT.

This clonotype showed up many times. At one of its ends the junction is not consistent with the germline gene, which may arise from a read error. The chain combines TRBV7-2 with TRBJ1-5, with 9 nucleotides matching TRBD1. The CDR3 is 14 residues long. Germline values: CDR1 SGHTA, CDR2 FQGNSA. CDR3 in amino acids: CASRPTGGNQPQHF. In DNA, the CDR3 is TGTGCCAGCAGACCAACAGGGGGCAACCAGCCCCAGCATTTT.

This clonotype has at least ten counts. The chain links TRBV2 to TRBJ2-3; 7 bases fit TRBD1. The CDR3 totals 14 residues. The V gene end was trimmed by 6 bases and the J gene end by 0 bases; junction bases not matched to a gene: 3. Germline V gives CDR1 SNHLY, CDR2 FYNNEI. The CDR3 loop reads CASSRDSSTDTQYF. The DNA of the CDR3 is TGTGCCAGCAGCCGGGACAGTAGCACAGATACGCAGTATTTT.